This T cell receptor beta chain was retrieved from a study of Ad26.COV2.S vaccination and SARS-CoV-2 variants. Background on the study: Donor allocation was to the COV1001 Ad26.COV2.S trial arm.

The CDR3 contains 14 residues. Germline CDR1 reads LGHDT; CDR2 reads YNNKEL (reference sequence). V shed 3 bases and J shed 7 bases, with 13 bases lying between them. Noted treatment: 19 received Ad26.COV2.S at low or high dose, single or two shots; 5 received placebo; per-sample allocation not given. Sampling was performed 63 days after the first vaccine or placebo injection. Study-wide results and caveats: Similar non-spike TCR breadth was observed in recipients of vaccine and of placebo. Measures of TCR breadth and depth may have fallen short of total T cell responses.

Measured with immunoSEQ multiplex PCR; TCRdb has only the in-frame clones, and not every one. This sample has 350,000 to 600,000 clones, with 70% to 90% found just once. A word on this clone: Its antigen is undetermined.

This sequence originates from a person between 18 and 65 years old who received the Ad26.COV2.S COVID-19 vaccine or a placebo. V gene TRBV3-1 (or the pseudogene TRBV3-2) combines with J gene TRBJ2-1; no clear D gene. Sequencing was performed on peripheral blood, taken in a trial of Ad26.COV2.S vaccine versus placebo. The CDR3 bases are TGTGCCAGCAGCCAGAGAGCTGGGTGGAATGAGCAGTTCTTC. This gives the protein CASSQRAGWNEQFF.